The 9 T cell receptor beta chains given below trace back to one sample, sequenced in a study of immune characterization of retroperitoneal liposarcoma (dated by TCRdb to between 2017 and 2020). Libraries were made using PCR. TCRdb shows the sequencer as NextSeq 500. TCRdb reworked the public reads: Q25 trimming with fastp, MiXCR clone assembly, productive beta chains retained. Records with the same CDR3 protein are collapsed into one entry carrying the most frequent genes and DNA. The sample contains approximately 9,300 distinct CDR3 sequences, 20% to 30% of them found a single time. The top ten clones comprise roughly a fifth of the sample. Specimen: blood. The receptors originated from a male donor with retroperitoneal liposarcoma.

This clonotype was seen repeatedly, ten times or more. The rearrangement uses TRBV6-6 and TRBJ1-1; 8 positions agree with TRBD1. This CDR3 is 16 amino acids long. Germline CDR1 is MNHNY and CDR2 is SVGAGI (reference sequence). V was clipped by 1 base and J by 1 base; unmatched bases: 5. CDR3 nucleotides: TGTGCCAGCAGTTACTTACCCGGGACAGGGAACACTGAAGCTTTCTTT. It codes for CASSYLPGTGNTEAFF.

This clonotype turned up a few times. CDR3 DNA: TGTGCCAGCAGTTACTCAGAGGGGATCTACGAGCAGTACTTC. Residues: CASSYSEGIYEQYF. V usage is TRBV6-5 and J usage is TRBJ2-7; perhaps D is TRBD1 or TRBD2 (5 bases each). Trimming cost V 0 bases and J 3 bases, with 9 bases left between them. This CDR3 spans 14 amino acids. Germline CDR1 reads MNHEY; CDR2 reads SVGAGI.

Here the CDR3 DNA reads TGCGCCAGCAGCTTGGTGGGGAAAGGCTCCTACAATGAGCAGTACTTC. It specifies CASSLVGKGSYNEQYF. The V and J genes are TRBV5-1 and TRBJ2-1; no clear D gene. The J call is in doubt because the DNA end fits TRBJ2-7 better. The CDR3 contains 16 residues. CDR1 and CDR2 from the germline V gene are SGHRS and YFSETQ.

This clonotype was seen a few times. The chain is built from TRBV23-1 and TRBJ2-1; 12 bases map to TRBD1. TRBV23-1 is an ORF, with its function uncertain. The trim removed 7 bases at V and 8 bases at J, leaving 6 bases unmatched. The CDR3 spans 14 residues. CDR3 sequence: CASIPGQGADEQFF. CDR3 bases: TGCGCCAGCATACCGGGACAGGGGGCGGATGAGCAGTTCTTC.

The V and J genes are TRBV6-1 and TRBJ2-7; D is unclear. The CDR3 extends over 16 amino acids. CDR1 is MNHNS, CDR2 SASEGT, per germline. V lost 0 bases, J lost 4 bases, and 16 bases lay in between. Here the CDR3 DNA reads TGTGCCAGCAGTGAAGCGGGGTCGGGCGGCAAATACGAGCAGTACGTC. Its translation is CASSEAGSGGKYEQYV.

This clonotype was detected a few times. The chain employs TRBV6-5 and TRBJ2-5, with 8 bases that match TRBD2. Germline V gene data show CDR1 as MNHEY and CDR2 as SVGAGI. V shed 6 bases and J 0 bases; nucleotides not matched to a gene: 3. CDR3 length equals 14 residues. This chain's CDR3 is CASSPGGYQETQYF. DNA of the CDR3: TGTGCCAGCAGCCCGGGAGGGTACCAAGAGACCCAGTACTTC.

The J gene is TRBJ2-5, the V gene TRBV6-6; the match to TRBD1 covers 7 bases. Germline assignment: CDR1 MNHNY and CDR2 SVGAGI (reference sequence). The CDR3 length is 15 residues. After removal of 4 bases from V and 2 bases from J, the junction contained 7 bases not matched to a gene. CDR3: CASSSPNRGQETQYF. CDR3 in DNA: TGTGCCAGCAGTTCCCCCAACAGGGGACAAGAGACCCAGTACTTC.

This clonotype was seen more than once but under ten times. Possible read error: a much larger clone is one base away. J is TRBJ2-1 and V is TRBV10-3; 7 bases fit TRBD1. The CDR3 loop spans 14 amino acids. Germline CDR1 reads ENHRY; CDR2 reads SYGVKD. CDR3 loop: CAISGRQGRNEQLF. DNA of the CDR3: TGTGCCATCAGTGGAAGACAGGGCAGAAATGAGCAGCTCTTC.

In this sample, this clonotype turned up a few times. This chain joins TRBV12-3 or TRBV12-4 and TRBJ2-2, with D tentatively TRBD2 (5 bases). CDR3 length: 13 residues. The V and J ends lost 3 bases and 8 bases respectively, with 10 bases between them. The CDR3: CASSLPGWGELFF. CDR3 bases: TGTGCCAGCAGTTTGCCGGGATGGGGGGAGCTGTTTTTT.